These 21 T cell receptor beta chains originate from one sample sequenced in a study of blood T cell repertoires in COVID-19. Assay: immunoSEQ multiplex PCR; the TCRdb copy retains only in-frame clones and omits some. The table records approximately 110,000 clones, around 91% of them present only once. Sequencing used peripheral blood. Source of these receptors: a woman over 75 with acute or convalescent COVID-19.

This chain uses TRBV5-8 with TRBJ1-5; D possibly corresponds to TRBD1 (5 bases). Trimming removed 8 bases at V and 1 base at J, with 16 bases between. Germline V gene data show CDR1 as SGHTS and CDR2 as YDEGEE. The CDR3 sequence is 15 residues long. CDR3 sequence reads: CASNGGGGSNQPQHF. CDR3 DNA: TGTGCCAGTAATGGTGGGGGGGGAAGCAATCAGCCCCAGCATTTT.

V and J are TRBV5-1 and TRBJ2-3; maybe TRBD2 (5 bases). This CDR3 has 14 residues. The germline V and J ends were trimmed by 4 bases and 6 bases, with 15 bases remaining between them. Germline V gene data show CDR1 as SGHRS and CDR2 as YFSETQ. CDR3 DNA: TGCGCCAGCAGCCAGGAACCGGGATCGGATACGCAGTATTTT. Its translation: CASSQEPGSDTQYF.

In this sample, this clone turned up a few times. This chain connects TRBV4-3 to TRBJ1-6; D is possibly TRBD1 (5 bases). The V end lost 0 bases, the J end lost 5 bases, and 14 bases lay between the germline ends. CDR3 length: 17 amino acids. Germline-derived CDR1 and CDR2 are LGHNA and YSLEER. CDR3 loop: CASSQDGSGTHNSPLHF. The CDR3, as DNA: TGCGCCAGCAGCCAAGACGGCAGCGGGACCCATAATTCACCCCTCCACTTT.

V and J are TRBV11-3 and TRBJ2-1; TRBD2 agrees at 10 bases. CDR3 length: 16 residues. The J segment lost 8 bases and the V segment lost 4 bases, leaving 11 bases of the junction unmatched. Per the germline V gene, CDR1 is SGHNT and CDR2 is YENEEA. The CDR3 DNA follows: TGTGCCAGCAGCTCATCTAGCGGGGGCCTGTGGGATGAGCAGTTCTTC. Its translation: CASSSSSGGLWDEQFF.

The CDR3: CSQRGQVEAFF. The CDR3 bases are TGCAGTCAGCGGGGACAAGTTGAAGCTTTCTTT. The genes are TRBV20-1 and TRBJ1-1, with D possibly matching TRBD1 (6 bases). The length of the CDR3 is 11 residues. Germline CDR1 DFQATT, CDR2 SNEGSKA (reference sequence). Trimming took 8 bases from V and 7 from J, leaving 14 bases between them.

The J gene is TRBJ2-1, the V gene TRBV2; 13 nucleotides match TRBD2. Unmatched junction bases numbered 5, after V lost 6 bases and J lost 6 bases. Germline V CDR1 and CDR2: SNHLY, FYNNEI. The CDR3 has 15 amino acids. The CDR3 DNA is TGTGCCAGCAGACCCGGGACTAGCGGGGTCAATGAGCAGTTCTTC. This gives the protein CASRPGTSGVNEQFF. Full variable domain (outside the CDR3, taken from reference TRBV2 and TRBJ2-1): EPEVTQTPSHQVTQMGQEVILRCVPISNHLYFYWYRQILGQKVEFLVSFYNNEISEKSEIFDDQFSVERPDGSNFTLKIRSTKLEDSAMYFCASRPGTSGVNEQFFGPGTRLTVL.

A few counts support this clone. This chain joins TRBV27 and TRBJ1-2, with D possibly being TRBD1 (5 bases). The CDR3 contains 13 residues. Trimming cost V 3 bases and J 12 bases, with 17 bases left between them. Germline CDR1 MNHEY, CDR2 SMNVEV (reference sequence). DNA of the CDR3: TGTGCCAGCAGTTTCGGGCAGGGATTTACGGACACCTTC. Amino acid sequence: CASSFGQGFTDTF.

This rearrangement joins TRBV12-3 or TRBV12-4 to TRBJ1-2; D is undetermined. Trimming took 4 bases from V and 8 from J, leaving 8 bases between them. The CDR3 covers 11 residues. CDR3 sequence: CASSYGVGYTF. Here the CDR3 DNA reads TGTGCCAGCAGTTATGGAGTCGGCTACACCTTC.

The chain recombines TRBV15 with TRBJ1-5, with 8 bases that match TRBD1. This CDR3 is 17 amino acids long. Germline V CDR1 and CDR2: LNHNV, YYDKDF (reference sequence). The V gene end was trimmed by 5 bases and the J gene end by 2 bases; junction bases not matched to a gene: 11. The CDR3 spells CATSPRDRGSGNQPQHF. CDR3 bases: TGTGCCACCAGCCCCCGTGACAGGGGTAGTGGCAATCAGCCCCAGCATTTT.

This chain links TRBV27 with TRBJ2-5, with TRBD1 matching 9 bases. The CDR3 is 14 residues long. CDR1 is MNHEY and CDR2 is SMNVEV in the germline V gene (reference sequence). The V segment lost 6 bases and the J segment 5 bases; nucleotides outside the gene matches: 7. CDR3 sequence: CASSSTGGYETQYF. The CDR3 nucleotides are TGTGCCAGCAGCTCAACAGGGGGCTACGAGACCCAGTACTTC.

V usage is TRBV4-3 and J usage is TRBJ1-2; D call uncertain. From germline, CDR1 is LGHNA and CDR2 YSLEER. Between the trimmed V and J ends, which lost 0 bases and 5 bases, there was a span of 10 bases. There are 14 residues in the CDR3. CDR3 nucleotide sequence: TGCGCCAGCAGCCAAGAAACAGTACCATATGGCTACACCTTC. Amino acid sequence: CASSQETVPYGYTF.

CDR3 coding DNA: TGTGCCAGTAGTCCCCTGGACAGGGACGACTATGGCTACACCTTC. It is translated as CASSPLDRDDYGYTF. This chain joins TRBV19 and TRBJ1-2; 8 bases align to TRBD1. Germline trimming cut 5 bases from V and 3 bases from J; bases unmatched to any gene: 8. Germline-derived CDR1 and CDR2 are LNHDA and SQIVND (reference sequence). CDR3 length equals 15 residues.

CDR3 in amino acids: CSVVGLAGGETQYF. In nucleotides, the CDR3 is TGCAGCGTCGTCGGACTAGCGGGGGGCGAGACCCAGTACTTC. The genes are TRBV29-1 and TRBJ2-5; 14 positions match TRBD2. With 6 bases clipped from V and 5 bases from J, the junction kept 5 bases outside the gene matches. The CDR3 is 14 residues long. Germline V gene lookup returns CDR1 SQVTM and CDR2 ANQGSEA.

The chain couples TRBV6-5 to TRBJ2-5; 11 bases agree with TRBD2. After removal of 7 bases from V and 1 base from J, the junction contained 2 bases not matched to a gene. Germline V lookup: CDR1 MNHEY, CDR2 SVGAGI. The CDR3 runs to 14 residues. In nucleotides, the CDR3 is TGTGCCAGCACGACTAGCGGGGTCCAAGAGACCCAGTACTTC. The encoded protein is CASTTSGVQETQYF.

The chain couples TRBV6-5 to TRBJ2-2, with 7 nucleotides matching TRBD2. The CDR3 is 15 amino acids. The trim removed 2 bases at V and 7 bases at J, leaving 7 bases unmatched. Germline V CDR1 and CDR2: MNHEY, SVGAGI. CDR3: CASSYATSVGGELFF. The CDR3 DNA is TGTGCCAGCAGTTACGCTACTAGCGTTGGCGGGGAGCTGTTTTTT.

V usage is TRBV30 and J usage is TRBJ1-1; 9 bases are shared with TRBD1. V shed 1 base and J 10 bases; nucleotides not matched to a gene: 4. This CDR3 is built from 12 residues. Germline V gene data show CDR1 as GTSNPN and CDR2 as SVGIG (reference sequence). The CDR3 DNA sequence: TGTGCCTGGAGTGCTCCGGGACAGGGAGCTTTCTTT. Its protein product is CAWSAPGQGAFF. Full variable domain (remainder filled in from reference TRBV30 and TRBJ1-1): SQTIHQWPATLVQPVGSPLSLECTVEGTSNPNLYWYRQAAGRGLQLLFYSVGIGQISSEVPQNLSASRPQDRQFILSSKKLLLSDSGFYLCAWSAPGQGAFFGQGTRLTVV.

The chain couples TRBV28 to TRBJ1-6, with D possibly matching TRBD1 (5 bases). This CDR3 comprises 17 residues. The germline V gene encodes CDR1 MDHEN and CDR2 SYDVKM. Trimming took 2 bases from V and 0 from J, leaving 11 bases between them. The CDR3 DNA reads TGTGCCAGCAGTTTAGAACAGGCAAGCTCCTATAATTCACCCCTCCACTTT. The encoded protein is CASSLEQASSYNSPLHF. The whole variable domain, filled in from reference TRBV28 and TRBJ1-6, reads DVKVTQSSRYLVKRTGEKVFLECVQDMDHENMFWYRQDPGLGLRLIYFSYDVKMKEKGDIPEGYSVSREKKERFSLILESASTNQTSMYLCASSLEQASSYNSPLHFGNGTRLTVT.

The genes are TRBV5-1 and TRBJ1-1; D is ambiguous. The CDR3 is 14 amino acids. Germline values: CDR1 SGHRS, CDR2 YFSETQ. Trimming stripped 4 bases from V and 0 bases from J, with 10 bases between. In DNA form, the CDR3 reads TGCGCCAGCAGCATTCCCCGAGTGAACACTGAAGCTTTCTTT. Translating gives CASSIPRVNTEAFF. The whole variable domain, remainder taken from reference TRBV5-1 and TRBJ1-1, is KAGVTQTPRYLIKTRGQQVTLSCSPISGHRSVSWYQQTPGQGLQFLFEYFSETQRNKGNFPGRFSGRQFSNSRSEMNVSTLELGDSALYLCASSIPRVNTEAFFGQGTRLTVV.

The rearrangement joins TRBV29-1 to TRBJ1-2, with TRBD1 matching over 8 bases. The J segment lost 6 bases and the V segment lost 6 bases, leaving 3 bases of the junction unmatched. The CDR3 has 11 residues. Germline V gene lookup returns CDR1 SQVTM and CDR2 ANQGSEA. CDR3 sequence reads: CSVQGADGYTF. The CDR3 coding sequence is TGCAGCGTGCAGGGGGCCGATGGCTACACCTTC.

The chain employs TRBV7-2 and TRBJ2-7; TRBD1 matches at 7 bases. After removal of 5 bases from V and 4 bases from J, the junction contained 5 bases not matched to a gene. The CDR3 has 13 residues. The germline V gene has CDR1 SGHTA and CDR2 FQGNSA. The CDR3 loop is CASSRRTGYEQYF. CDR3 DNA sequence: TGTGCCAGCAGCCGACGGACAGGTTACGAGCAGTACTTC.

This clone appeared once. V is TRBV28 and J is TRBJ1-5, with a weak D call TRBD1 (6 bases). The V gene's germline CDR1 is MDHEN and CDR2 SYDVKM. This CDR3 has 14 residues. Deletions cut 7 bases from V and 0 bases from J, with 10 bases between. The CDR3 region has the DNA TGTGCCAGCACCCTGGACAGTAGCAATCAGCCCCAGCATTTT. It codes for CASTLDSSNQPQHF.